This entry concerns a single T cell receptor beta chain. In the original analysis: Amplification of reference gene primers provided the estimated nucleated cell counts. Some clones are missing from TCRdb's copy, which holds only in-frame ones; the method was immunoSEQ multiplex PCR. V and J calls and clone size are given by that table; D and trimming were obtained from the DNA. The sample yields about 130,000 clones, roughly 71% seen once. These data originate in a study of blood T cell repertoires in COVID-19. Looking at the study overall: Spain, Italy and the United States supplied samples that represented acute and convalescent COVID-19. Nucleic acid was either cDNA or gDNA, and it came from T cells, B-cell-depleted T cells, or PBMCs.

Specimen: peripheral blood. The clonotype was recovered from a man aged 80 or over with acute or convalescent COVID-19.

The CDR3 is CASSLVTGGPETQYF. The CDR3 DNA is TGTGCCAGCAGCTTAGTAACGGGGGGGCCAGAGACCCAGTACTTC. This rearrangement joins TRBV11-2 to TRBJ2-5; 8 nucleotides align to TRBD2. The CDR3 is 15 amino acids. The germline CDR1 and CDR2 sequences are SGHAT and FQNNGV. V trimming: 1 base; J trimming: 4 bases; junction bases outside the gene matches: 5.